Presented here are 22 T cell receptor beta chains from one specimen sequenced in a study of cytomegalovirus exposure and HLA in healthy donors. Sequenced by immunoSEQ multiplex PCR; TCRdb stores in-frame clones only, minus some. The sample gives about 180,000 clones, 85% of which show up once; approximately 15% is in the top ten. Material: PBMCs. The receptors were gathered from a man aged 18-30 years in good health and CMV-seropositive.

The chain carries TRBV5-1 and TRBJ2-1, with 10 bases identical to TRBD2. V gave up 1 base and J gave up 5 bases; unmatched junction bases: 3. This CDR3 contains 15 residues. Germline CDR1 SGHRS, CDR2 YFSETQ. DNA for the CDR3: TGCGCCAGCAGCTTGCTAGCGGGGGCCCACAATGAGCAGTTCTTC. As protein: CASSLLAGAHNEQFF.

J is TRBJ2-2 and V is TRBV11-2; TRBD2 aligns across 7 bases. Germline-derived CDR1 and CDR2 are SGHAT and FQNNGV. The CDR3 consists of 13 residues. Trimming at V came to 5 bases and at J to 5 bases, leaving 2 bases not matched to a gene. DNA for the CDR3: TGTGCCAGCAGCCTCGGGGGGACCGGGGAGCTGTTTTTT. It codes for CASSLGGTGELFF.

This chain connects TRBV2 to TRBJ1-1; 7 bases are a match to TRBD1. The germline gives CDR1 SNHLY, CDR2 FYNNEI. There are 13 residues in the CDR3. J gave up 3 bases and V 6 bases, and 4 bases lay outside the gene matches. DNA of the CDR3: TGTGCCAGCAGCGCGGGACAGTACACTGAAGCTTTCTTT. Its translation is CASSAGQYTEAFF.

The V gene is TRBV28, the J gene TRBJ1-4; TRBD1 aligns across 9 bases. With V trimmed by 5 bases and J by 8 bases, 12 bases remained unmatched. The CDR3 spans 16 residues. Germline assignment: CDR1 MDHEN and CDR2 SYDVKM. CDR3 DNA sequence: TGTGCCAGCAGTACACTACCGGGACAGGGTGGCGAAAAACTGTTTTTT. Amino acid sequence: CASSTLPGQGGEKLFF.

This clone was counted only a few times. CDR3 sequence reads: CASSKEDRHLAGELFF. The CDR3 DNA sequence: TGTGCCAGCAGCAAAGAAGACAGACATCTTGCCGGGGAGCTGTTTTTT. The V call is TRBV21-1, the J call TRBJ2-2; the table gives TRBD1 as D, unverified against the DNA. TRBV21-1 is listed as a pseudogene. CDR3 size: 16 residues.

Regarding this clone: Other DNA sequences in this sample translate to the same CDR3. The chain recombines TRBV5-1 with TRBJ1-2, with 8 bases fitting TRBD1. The CDR3 contains 14 residues. Losses at the gene ends were 4 bases for V and 1 base for J; bases not matched to a gene: 3. From germline, CDR1 is SGHRS and CDR2 YFSETQ. The CDR3 reads CASSPGQGNYGYTF. Here the CDR3 DNA reads TGCGCCAGCAGCCCCGGACAGGGTAACTATGGCTACACCTTC.

The V and J genes are TRBV2 and TRBJ1-3; D perhaps matches TRBD1 (5 bases). The germline V gene has CDR1 SNHLY and CDR2 FYNNEI. The CDR3 has 16 residues. V shed 4 bases and J shed 8 bases, with 21 bases lying between them. The DNA for the CDR3 is TGTGCCAGCAGTGTTAGCACAGGTGCCTCTCAGGACACCATATATTTT. Protein: CASSVSTGASQDTIYF.

The gene calls are TRBV5-1 and TRBJ2-5, with 9 bases identical to TRBD1. This CDR3 region has 17 residues. Germline CDR1 is SGHRS and CDR2 is YFSETQ. Germline trimming cut 4 bases from V and 5 bases from J; bases unmatched to any gene: 15. The CDR3 DNA follows: TGCGCCAGCAGCCCGGACGGAATCGGGACAGGGATGGAGACCCAGTACTTC. Amino acid sequence: CASSPDGIGTGMETQYF.

This chain connects TRBV19 to TRBJ2-7; perhaps TRBD1 as D (5 bases). V dropped 4 bases and J dropped 2 bases, with 18 bases sitting between them. CDR1 is LNHDA and CDR2 is SQIVND in the germline V gene (reference sequence). The CDR3 runs to 16 residues. In nucleotides, the CDR3 is TGTGCCAGTAGTAAGGTTGGGGCAGGTTGGGCCTACGAGCAGTACTTC. Its protein is CASSKVGAGWAYEQYF.

V and J are TRBV7-9 and TRBJ2-3, with D possibly TRBD2 on 7 matching bases. CDR3 length: 16 amino acids. Trimming shortened V by 5 bases and J by 2 bases, and 17 bases separated the two germline ends. The germline gives CDR1 SEHNR, CDR2 FQNEAQ (reference sequence). The DNA of the CDR3 is TGTGCCAGCAGCGCGGGGGCTTCTAGAACCACAGATACGCAGTATTTT. Translated: CASSAGASRTTDTQYF.

The chain combines TRBV7-2 with TRBJ1-2; D is undetermined. V dropped 0 bases and J dropped 5 bases, with 4 bases sitting between them. Germline values: CDR1 SGHTA, CDR2 FQGNSA. The length of the CDR3 is 12 residues. CDR3 DNA sequence: TGTGCCAGCAGCTTAGCAGAGTATGGCTACACCTTC. This gives the protein CASSLAEYGYTF. Variable domain in full (rest from reference TRBV7-2 and TRBJ1-2): GAGVSQSPSNKVTEKGKDVELRCDPISGHTALYWYRQSLGQGLEFLIYFQGNSAPDKSGLPSDRFSAERTGGSVSTLTIQRTQQEDSAVYLCASSLAEYGYTFGSGTRLTVV.

J is TRBJ1-2 and V is TRBV6-1; 10 bases line up with TRBD1. CDR1 MNHNS and CDR2 SASEGT come from the germline V gene. V was pared by 6 bases and J by 6 bases, with 7 bases of the junction left unmatched. The CDR3 has 14 amino acids. CDR3 nucleotide sequence: TGTGCCAGCAGGCCGGGACAGGGGAGGGATGGCTACACCTTC. Protein sequence: CASRPGQGRDGYTF.

The V call is TRBV29-1, the J call TRBJ2-1; 9 bases agree with TRBD1. The CDR3 has 14 residues. Trimming cost V 6 bases and J 4 bases; bases outside gene matches: 7. Looked up from germline, CDR1 is SQVTM and CDR2 is ANQGSEA. The CDR3 spells CSVDRGGGYNEQFF. The DNA of the CDR3 is TGCAGCGTGGACAGGGGAGGGGGGTACAATGAGCAGTTCTTC.

The chain combines TRBV10-3 with TRBJ1-5, with D perhaps matching TRBD1 (5 bases). V lost 3 bases to trimming and J lost 4 bases, with 10 bases between them. The CDR3 loop spans 14 amino acids. Per the germline V gene, CDR1 is ENHRY and CDR2 is SYGVKD. For the CDR3, the DNA is TGTGCCATCAGTGACACAGGAGGGAATCAGCCCCAGCATTTT. Translation gives CAISDTGGNQPQHF.

This clone was observed once. The chain combines TRBV6-1 with TRBJ2-6; D remains unclear. The CDR3 has 15 amino acids. CDR1 is MNHNS and CDR2 is SASEGT in the germline V gene. V was cut by 6 bases and J by 0 bases, with 9 bases left in between. Written as DNA, the CDR3 is TGTGCCAGCAGCGAGGAAGCCTCTGGGGCCAACGTCCTGACTTTC. Translating it yields CASSEEASGANVLTF.

The chain employs TRBV19 and TRBJ1-2; no clear D. CDR3 length equals 15 residues. The V gene lost 5 bases and the J gene lost 5 bases, with 18 bases spanning the gap. The germline V gene encodes CDR1 LNHDA and CDR2 SQIVND (reference sequence). The CDR3 DNA reads as TGTGCCAGTAGTGTTACCACGGAGGGTCGGTATGGCTACACCTTC. Translation: CASSVTTEGRYGYTF.

The genes are TRBV5-8 and TRBJ1-6; D is unresolved. V shed 5 bases and J shed 5 bases, with 11 bases lying between them. Germline V gene sequence: CDR1 SGHTS, CDR2 YDEGEE. This CDR3 is 14 amino acids long. For the CDR3, the DNA is TGTGCCAGCAGTCGCCTGCAGAATAATTCACCCCTCCACTTT. The encoded protein is CASSRLQNNSPLHF.

This chain uses TRBV5-1 with TRBJ2-1; 7 nucleotides line up with TRBD1. The CDR3 spans 12 residues. From germline, CDR1 is SGHRS and CDR2 YFSETQ. The V and J ends lost 4 bases and 9 bases, in that order; junction bases with no gene match: 4. The CDR3 loop reads CASSVRDSEQFF. CDR3 bases: TGCGCCAGCAGCGTTCGGGACAGTGAGCAGTTCTTC.

In regard to this clone: The sample has other DNA sequences that encode this CDR3 too. The rearrangement links TRBV29-1 to TRBJ2-1; 7 nucleotides line up with TRBD2. The CDR3 spans 12 residues. Germline CDR1 and CDR2: SQVTM and ANQGSEA. V dropped 4 bases and J dropped 3; count of bases not matched to a gene: 0. CDR3 coding DNA: TGCAGCGTTGGGACTAGCTACAATGAGCAGTTCTTC. Amino acids: CSVGTSYNEQFF.

The chain combines TRBV9 with TRBJ2-3, with D perhaps matching TRBD1 (6 bases). The V end was cut by 0 bases, the J end by 4 bases, with 9 bases between. Germline assignment: CDR1 SGDLS and CDR2 YYNGEE. This CDR3 contains 14 residues. CDR3 loop: CASSVVTGPDTQYF. CDR3 bases: TGTGCCAGCAGCGTAGTGACAGGTCCAGATACGCAGTATTTT.

V gene TRBV30 combines with J gene TRBJ2-4, with TRBD1 matching over 7 bases. The CDR3 sequence is 12 residues long. The V gene end was trimmed by 1 base and the J gene end by 7 bases; junction bases not matched to a gene: 1. Germline V CDR1 and CDR2: GTSNPN, SVGIG (reference sequence). CDR3 protein: CAWSATGNIQYF. Written as DNA, the CDR3 is TGTGCCTGGAGTGCGACAGGGAACATTCAGTACTTC.

The chain joins TRBV11-2 to TRBJ2-7; a weak D match, TRBD2 (5 bases). Germline values: CDR1 SGHAT, CDR2 FQNNGV. The CDR3 spans 14 residues. V lost 2 bases and J 0 bases, leaving 8 bases between the germline ends. CDR3 region: CASSLRRVSYEQYF. The DNA of the CDR3 is TGTGCCAGCAGCTTACGGCGGGTCTCCTACGAGCAGTACTTC.